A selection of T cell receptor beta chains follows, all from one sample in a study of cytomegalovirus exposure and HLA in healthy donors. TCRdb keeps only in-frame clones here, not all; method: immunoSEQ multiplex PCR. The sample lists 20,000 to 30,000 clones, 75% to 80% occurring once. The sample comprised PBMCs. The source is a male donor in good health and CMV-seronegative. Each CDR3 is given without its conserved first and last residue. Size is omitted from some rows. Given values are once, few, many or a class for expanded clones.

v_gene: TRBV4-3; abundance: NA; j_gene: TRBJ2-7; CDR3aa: ASSQDWTRNEQY
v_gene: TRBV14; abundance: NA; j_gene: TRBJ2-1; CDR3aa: ASSPLAGSPEQF
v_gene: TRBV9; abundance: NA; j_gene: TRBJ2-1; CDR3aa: ASSEGLAGAQAYNEQF
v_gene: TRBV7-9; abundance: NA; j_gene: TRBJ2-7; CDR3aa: ASINSGGSPYEQY
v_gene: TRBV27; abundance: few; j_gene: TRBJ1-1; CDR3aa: ASSSEGQGQEAF
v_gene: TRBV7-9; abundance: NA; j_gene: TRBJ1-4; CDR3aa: ASSVTGGANEKLF
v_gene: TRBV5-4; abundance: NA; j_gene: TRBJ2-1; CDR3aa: ASSRTPGGDYLQVEQF
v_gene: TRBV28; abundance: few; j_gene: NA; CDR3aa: ASSLLSLGASSYEQY
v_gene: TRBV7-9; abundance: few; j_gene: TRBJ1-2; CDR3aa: SSSFGTAHGGGYT
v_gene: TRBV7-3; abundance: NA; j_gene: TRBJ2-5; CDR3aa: ASSSYRGETQY
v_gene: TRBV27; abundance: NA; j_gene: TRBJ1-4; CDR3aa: ASSPDYEKLF
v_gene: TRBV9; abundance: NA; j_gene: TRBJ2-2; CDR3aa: ASSGSGRTPGGELF
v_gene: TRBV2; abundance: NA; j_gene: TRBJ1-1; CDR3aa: ASSVQGWGNTEAF
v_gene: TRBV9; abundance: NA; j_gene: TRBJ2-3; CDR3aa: ASSVLGGSTGTDTQY
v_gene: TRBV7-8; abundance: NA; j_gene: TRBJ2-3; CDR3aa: ASSGARGGLSVDTQY
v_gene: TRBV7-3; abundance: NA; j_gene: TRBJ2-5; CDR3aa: ASSSGTTPLETQY
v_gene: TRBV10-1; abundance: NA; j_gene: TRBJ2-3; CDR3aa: ASSDKRGGSDTQY
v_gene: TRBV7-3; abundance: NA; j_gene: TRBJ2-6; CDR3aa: ASSLTALPGQWSSGANVLT
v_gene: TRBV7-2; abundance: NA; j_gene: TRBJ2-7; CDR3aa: ASSSRQGANEQY
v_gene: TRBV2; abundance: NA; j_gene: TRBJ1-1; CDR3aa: ASLNNLDRANTEAF
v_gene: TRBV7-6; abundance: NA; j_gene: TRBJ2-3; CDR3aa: ASSLGLASSTDTQY
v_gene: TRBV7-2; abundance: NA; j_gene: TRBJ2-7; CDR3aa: ASSPGYEQY
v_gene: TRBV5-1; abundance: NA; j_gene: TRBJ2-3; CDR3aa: ASSSGLAGGKGGDTQY
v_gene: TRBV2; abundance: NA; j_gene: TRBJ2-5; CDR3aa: ASSWGPTGETQY
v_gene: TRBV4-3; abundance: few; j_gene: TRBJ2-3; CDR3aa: ASSQFWREGDTDTQY
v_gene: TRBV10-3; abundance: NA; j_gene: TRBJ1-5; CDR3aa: AISDQPYSNQPQH
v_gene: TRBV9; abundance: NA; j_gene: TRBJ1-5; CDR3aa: ASSVASLSGEVVNQPQH
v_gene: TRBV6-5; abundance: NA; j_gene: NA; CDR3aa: ASSYSTADDYEQY
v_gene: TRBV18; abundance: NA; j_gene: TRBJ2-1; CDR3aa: ASSPDRYLSNEQF
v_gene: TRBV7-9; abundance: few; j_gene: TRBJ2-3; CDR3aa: ASSLAGRVTDTQY
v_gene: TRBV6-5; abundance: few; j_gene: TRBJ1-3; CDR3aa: ASSYSGDYSGNTIY
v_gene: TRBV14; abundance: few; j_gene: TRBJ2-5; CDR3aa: ASSQDSREQY
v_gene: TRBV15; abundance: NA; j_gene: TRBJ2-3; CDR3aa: ATRAGESTDTQY
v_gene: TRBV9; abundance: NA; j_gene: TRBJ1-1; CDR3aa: ASSLAGRMNTEAF
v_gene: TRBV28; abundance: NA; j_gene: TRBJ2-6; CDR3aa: ATIEATGANVLT
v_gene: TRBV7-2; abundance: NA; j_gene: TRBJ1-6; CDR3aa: ASSPTAGDNSPLH
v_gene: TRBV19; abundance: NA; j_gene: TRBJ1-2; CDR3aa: ASMRAGLANYGYT
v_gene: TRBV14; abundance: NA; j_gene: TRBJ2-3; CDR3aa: ASSQLGADTQY
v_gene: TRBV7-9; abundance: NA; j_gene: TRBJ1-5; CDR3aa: ASSLTETGDQPQH
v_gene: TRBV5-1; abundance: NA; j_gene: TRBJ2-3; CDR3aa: ASSQGDSRTDTQY
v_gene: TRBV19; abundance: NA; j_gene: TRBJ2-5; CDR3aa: ASTMRGGETQY
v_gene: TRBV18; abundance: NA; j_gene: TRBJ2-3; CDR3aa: ASSPYGTYRDTQY
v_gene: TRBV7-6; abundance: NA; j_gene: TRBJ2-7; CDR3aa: ASSLPYQGQGEQY
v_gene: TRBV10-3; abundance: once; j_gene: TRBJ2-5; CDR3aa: ATGTSGGETQY
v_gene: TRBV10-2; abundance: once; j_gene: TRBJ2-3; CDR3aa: ASSESGDTQY